One and the same sample provided the 14 T cell receptor beta chains below, sequenced in a study of T-cell reconstitution after alpha-beta-depleted transplantation in children. During its preparation, the TCRbeta library received unique molecular identifiers. TCRdb re-derived calls from the PCR reads in MiXCR, one entry per CDR3 protein. The sample lists about 590,000 distinct CDR3 sequences, approximately 12% occurring once. Material: PBMCs, mostly from graft donor cells, obtained 360 days after TCRalphabeta/CD19-depleted stem cell transplant. The receptors here all came from a male patient younger than 18 who had a stem cell transplant for acute myeloid leukemia, so the T cells may come from the graft donor.

This clonotype was seen more than once but under ten times. This sequence joins TRBV5-1 and TRBJ2-1; 8 nucleotides agree with TRBD2. CDR3 size: 17 residues. Germline lookup yields CDR1 SGHRS and CDR2 YFSETQ. V gave up 0 bases and J gave up 4 bases; unmatched junction bases: 9. The CDR3 loop reads CASSLGAASGLYNEQFF. The CDR3 nucleotides read TGCGCCAGCAGCTTGGGGGCAGCTAGCGGGTTATACAATGAGCAGTTCTTC. Full variable domain (remainder filled in from reference TRBV5-1 and TRBJ2-1): KAGVTQTPRYLIKTRGQQVTLSCSPISGHRSVSWYQQTPGQGLQFLFEYFSETQRNKGNFPGRFSGRQFSNSRSEMNVSTLELGDSALYLCASSLGAASGLYNEQFFGPGTRLTVL.

V is TRBV4-3 and J is TRBJ2-1, with D tentatively TRBD2 (5 bases). Germline CDR1 and CDR2: LGHNA and YSLEER. V gave up 5 bases and J gave up 5 bases, with 19 bases separating them. The CDR3 covers 16 residues. The CDR3 coding sequence is TGCGCCAGCAGCGCGTCCCCCCCAGCGGCTCACAATGAGCAGTTCTTC. Its protein is CASSASPPAAHNEQFF.

The chain links TRBV28 to TRBJ2-6, with D hard to call. Trimming left V 4 bases short and J 3 bases short, with 10 bases between. This CDR3 region has 15 residues. Germline V CDR1 and CDR2: MDHEN, SYDVKM. CDR3 DNA: TGTGCCAGCAGTTCCCTGCGGTTTGGGGCCAACGTCCTGACTTTC. Protein product: CASSSLRFGANVLTF.

The chain couples TRBV5-1 to TRBJ2-2; 12 bases line up with TRBD1. The CDR3 totals 15 residues. CDR1 SGHRS and CDR2 YFSETQ come from the germline V gene. V was pared by 7 bases and J by 4 bases, with 5 bases of the junction left unmatched. In DNA, the CDR3 is TGCGCCAGCTGGGGACAGGGGGCTCCCACCGGGGAGCTGTTTTTT. Translating it yields CASWGQGAPTGELFF.

This clonotype showed up just a few times. V gene TRBV20-1 combines with J gene TRBJ2-2, with TRBD2 matching 11 bases. The CDR3 is 16 amino acids. J lost 6 bases, V lost 5 bases, and 11 bases had no gene match. The germline V gene has CDR1 DFQATT and CDR2 SNEGSKA (reference sequence). The DNA of the CDR3 is TGCAGTGCTGCCCGACTAGCGGGATACTTAGCCGGGGAGCTGTTTTTT. Translating it yields CSAARLAGYLAGELFF.

The J gene is TRBJ2-7, the V gene TRBV6-5; TRBD1 matches at 7 bases. The V gene's germline CDR1 is MNHEY and CDR2 SVGAGI. V lost 3 bases, J lost 1 base, and 6 bases stayed unmatched. This CDR3 contains 15 residues. CDR3 region: CASSYLGQASYEQYF. The DNA for the CDR3 is TGTGCCAGCAGTTATCTAGGACAGGCTTCCTACGAGCAGTACTTC.

The V and J genes are TRBV11-3 and TRBJ2-1; no firm D call. Germline CDR1 and CDR2: SGHNT and YENEEA. V gave up 4 bases and J gave up 4 bases, with 8 bases separating them. The CDR3 length is 13 residues. CDR3 nucleotides: TGTGCCAGCAGCTCCGCCGGGTACAATGAGCAGTTCTTC. It yields the protein CASSSAGYNEQFF.

This clonotype was observed a handful of times. The chain recombines TRBV20-1 with TRBJ2-3; the D is unclear. The CDR3 spans 15 residues. The V gene's germline CDR1 is DFQATT and CDR2 SNEGSKA (reference sequence). The germline V and J ends were trimmed by 0 bases and 1 base, with 11 bases remaining between them. CDR3 region: CSARDPNRGTDTQYF. The CDR3 coding sequence is TGCAGTGCTAGAGACCCTAACAGAGGCACAGATACGCAGTATTTT.

This rearrangement joins TRBV29-1 to TRBJ1-1, with 8 nucleotides matching TRBD1. Germline V gene lookup returns CDR1 SQVTM and CDR2 ANQGSEA. The CDR3 loop spans 13 amino acids. The CDR3 DNA sequence: TGCAGTGTCACAGGGGGGACGAACACTGAAGCTTTCTTT. Protein sequence: CSVTGGTNTEAFF.

The chain has TRBV20-1 and TRBJ2-3, with 9 bases fitting TRBD2. The CDR3 has 17 residues. CDR1 is DFQATT and CDR2 is SNEGSKA in the germline V gene (reference sequence). After removal of 3 bases from V and 2 bases from J, the junction contained 12 bases not matched to a gene. The CDR3 region is CSARARGLAGFTDTQYF. DNA for the CDR3: TGCAGTGCTAGGGCCCGCGGGCTAGCGGGGTTCACAGATACGCAGTATTTT.

The V and J genes are TRBV5-1 and TRBJ2-1, with 14 nucleotides matching TRBD2. CDR3 size: 24 residues. The J segment lost 0 bases and the V segment lost 4 bases, leaving 24 bases of the junction unmatched. CDR1 is SGHRS and CDR2 is YFSETQ in the germline V gene. CDR3 region: CASSRAGTGNTWTSGRLSYNEQFF. The CDR3 DNA sequence: TGCGCCAGCAGCAGGGCCGGGACAGGCAATACTTGGACTAGCGGGAGGCTCTCCTACAATGAGCAGTTCTTC.

The CDR3 sequence: CASSPYRGSPETQYF. In DNA form, the CDR3 reads TGTGCCAGCAGTCCGTATCGGGGGAGCCCAGAGACCCAGTACTTC. J is TRBJ2-5 and V is TRBV28, with D tentatively TRBD2 (6 bases). The V end was cut by 5 bases, the J end by 4 bases, with 17 bases between. Germline loops: CDR1 MDHEN, CDR2 SYDVKM. The CDR3 contains 15 residues.

This clonotype was recorded many times. In nucleotides, the CDR3 is TGCAGTGCTAGTAAGGGGAATGAGCAGTTCTTC. Translating it yields CSASKGNEQFF. V is TRBV20-1 and J is TRBJ2-1; a weak D match, TRBD1 (5 bases). The V and J ends lost 3 bases and 7 bases respectively, with 7 bases between them. Germline assignment: CDR1 DFQATT and CDR2 SNEGSKA (reference sequence). CDR3 size: 11 residues.

The sample holds a few counts of this clonotype. The rearrangement joins TRBV20-1 to TRBJ2-2; 7 bases are a match to TRBD1. V lost 0 bases and J lost 5; bases outside the gene matches: 6. This CDR3 is built from 15 residues. Germline V gene lookup returns CDR1 DFQATT and CDR2 SNEGSKA (reference sequence). In nucleotides, the CDR3 is TGCAGTGCTAGAGATCGGGACAGACTTACCGGGGAGCTGTTTTTT. Translated: CSARDRDRLTGELFF.